Listed here are 18 T cell receptor beta chains from one sample, sequenced in a study of cytomegalovirus exposure and HLA in healthy donors. Use of 60 Vbeta and 13 Jbeta primers characterized the PCR. The repertoire was sequenced with immunoSEQ multiplex PCR; TCRdb's copy has only in-frame clones and lacks some. In the table there are roughly 190,000 clones, around 86% of which are singletons. Sequenced material: PBMCs. The receptors here all came from a man between 35 and 55 years old in good health and CMV-seropositive.

The chain links TRBV7-2 to TRBJ2-7; 12 bases match TRBD2. Looked up from germline, CDR1 is SGHTA and CDR2 is FQGNSA. There are 16 residues in the CDR3. V lost 5 bases, J lost 2 bases, and 7 bases stayed unmatched. The DNA of the CDR3 is TGTGCCAGCAGCAGAACTAGCGGGGGGCAAACCTACGAGCAGTACTTC. Its protein product is CASSRTSGGQTYEQYF.

V is TRBV5-1 and J is TRBJ1-4; 12 nucleotides align to TRBD1. Unmatched junction bases numbered 10, after V lost 4 bases and J lost 12 bases. Germline V gene sequence: CDR1 SGHRS, CDR2 YFSETQ. This CDR3 is built from 15 residues. The CDR3 DNA is TGCGCCAGCAGCCCTGCAGGGACAGGGGGCCGGGAACTGTTTTTT. Its translation: CASSPAGTGGRELFF.

The chain employs TRBV5-4 and TRBJ1-2; D is ambiguous. Germline loops: CDR1 SGHNT, CDR2 YYREEE (reference sequence). This CDR3 has 14 residues. Trimming removed 6 bases from V and 2 bases from J, with 14 bases in between. DNA for the CDR3: TGTGCCAGCACCGAGGCCGGGAGGAACTATGGCTACACCTTC. It is translated as CASTEAGRNYGYTF.

The CDR3 here is CASSLSGLGHEQYF. DNA for the CDR3: TGTGCCAGCAGTTTGTCCGGTCTGGGCCACGAGCAGTACTTC. This rearrangement joins TRBV27 to TRBJ2-7; D is unresolved. Germline CDR1 reads MNHEY; CDR2 reads SMNVEV (reference sequence). The CDR3 runs 14 residues. V shed 3 bases and J shed 5 bases, with 14 bases lying between them.

This sequence joins TRBV4-3 and TRBJ2-5, with D possibly matching TRBD1 (6 bases). The CDR3 is 15 amino acids. V shed 0 bases and J shed 3 bases, with 11 bases lying between them. Germline assignment: CDR1 LGHNA and CDR2 YSLEER. The CDR3: CASSQDRQEKETQYF. The DNA of the CDR3 is TGCGCCAGCAGCCAAGATCGACAGGAAAAAGAGACCCAGTACTTC.

This chain connects TRBV29-1 to TRBJ2-7; no definite D call. Trimming cost V 4 bases and J 3 bases, with 7 bases left between them. This CDR3 is built from 11 residues. Germline-derived CDR1 and CDR2 are SQVTM and ANQGSEA. CDR3 sequence reads: CSVVRSYEQYF. The CDR3 region has the DNA TGCAGCGTTGTCCGGAGCTACGAGCAGTACTTC.

This clone appeared a few times. The CDR3 DNA sequence: TGTGCCAGCAGCCAAAGGATAGCGGGGGGGCCCCTAACCGGGGAGCTGTTTTTT. Translated, it gives CASSQRIAGGPLTGELFF. V usage is TRBV4-2 and J usage is TRBJ2-2, with TRBD2 matching 11 bases. The CDR3 totals 18 residues. V lost 2 bases, J lost 5 bases, and 10 bases stayed unmatched. Germline V CDR1 and CDR2: LGHNA, YNFKEQ.

This clone was counted between two and nine times. The chain carries TRBV7-8 and TRBJ2-7; 8 bases fit TRBD1. V dropped 5 bases and J dropped 1; count of bases not matched to a gene: 7. CDR1 SGHVS and CDR2 FQNEAQ come from the germline V gene. The CDR3 runs to 15 residues. In DNA form, the CDR3 reads TGTGCCAGCAGCAGCGGACAGGGACCTTCCTACGAGCAGTACTTC. Translated, it gives CASSSGQGPSYEQYF.

The chain combines TRBV11-2 with TRBJ1-3; D not certain. The CDR3 spans 15 residues. V lost 5 bases and J 0 bases, leaving 11 bases between the germline ends. CDR1 is SGHAT and CDR2 is FQNNGV in the germline V gene. Written as DNA, the CDR3 is TGTGCCAGCAGCCTCGGAGTAAACTCTGGAAACACCATATATTTT. Translated: CASSLGVNSGNTIYF.

The gene calls are TRBV4-1 and TRBJ1-2, with D maybe TRBD1 (6 bases). Trimming left V 1 base short and J 10 bases short, with 16 bases between. Germline V gene data show CDR1 as MGHRA and CDR2 as YSYEKL. CDR3 length: 14 residues. The DNA for the CDR3 is TGCGCCAGCAGCCAAGTAGACAGGACAGCCTCCTACACCTTC. Translation gives CASSQVDRTASYTF.

The chain joins TRBV7-6 to TRBJ2-5; 15 nucleotides align to TRBD2. The CDR3 has 15 residues. The germline V gene has CDR1 SGHVS and CDR2 FNYEAQ. J gave up 4 bases and V 5 bases, and 2 bases lay outside the gene matches. CDR3 sequence reads: CASSEGLAGGETQYF. The CDR3 DNA follows: TGTGCCAGCAGCGAGGGACTAGCGGGGGGAGAGACCCAGTACTTC.

The chain combines TRBV7-3 with TRBJ2-7; 8 positions agree with TRBD1. Trimming took 2 bases from V and 3 from J; bases not matched to a gene: 6. The germline gives CDR1 SGHTA, CDR2 FQGTGA. This CDR3 is 15 amino acids long. DNA of the CDR3: TGTGCCAGCAGCTTAGGAGCAGGGGGCTTCTACGAGCAGTACTTC. It specifies CASSLGAGGFYEQYF.

The table lists this clone with a count of one. This sequence joins TRBV28 and TRBJ2-2, with D tentatively TRBD1 (6 bases). The CDR3 extends over 13 amino acids. V was shortened by 11 bases and J by 1 base, with 11 bases between the two germline ends. The germline V gene encodes CDR1 MDHEN and CDR2 SYDVKM. The CDR3 sequence is CAATRGNTGELFF. The CDR3 coding sequence is TGTGCCGCAACCAGGGGGAACACCGGGGAGCTGTTTTTT.

This rearrangement joins TRBV21-1 to TRBJ1-5; the D segment call TRBD1 is taken from the table without a DNA check. TRBV21-1 is labeled a pseudogene. This CDR3 has 16 residues. The CDR3 sequence: CASSKGIDSRSQPQHF. As DNA, the CDR3 is TGTGCCAGCAGCAAAGGAATTGACAGTCGGTCCCAGCCCCAGCATTTT.

This clone was recorded a few times. The V and J genes are TRBV7-3 and TRBJ1-2; weak D call: TRBD1 (5 bases). Trimming shortened V by 6 bases and J by 5 bases, and 13 bases separated the two germline ends. The CDR3 length is 13 residues. Germline V gives CDR1 SGHTA, CDR2 FQGTGA. The CDR3 nucleotides read TGTGCCAGCAGTACTGGGACTGCATATGGCTACACCTTC. It encodes CASSTGTAYGYTF.

The chain couples TRBV5-1 to TRBJ2-3; D ambiguous. The V gene's germline CDR1 is SGHRS and CDR2 YFSETQ. The CDR3 runs to 12 residues. The V and J ends lost 3 bases and 2 bases respectively, with 4 bases between them. CDR3 bases: TGCGCCAGCAGCTACAACACAGATACGCAGTATTTT. Translating it yields CASSYNTDTQYF.

The chain has TRBV4-3 and TRBJ2-7, with 7 nucleotides matching TRBD1. This CDR3 contains 14 residues. The V gene end was trimmed by 3 bases and the J gene end by 6 bases; junction bases not matched to a gene: 8. Germline loops: CDR1 LGHNA, CDR2 YSLEER. In nucleotides, the CDR3 is TGCGCCAGCAGCCAGGAGAGACAGGGCCGCGAGCAGTACTTC. It codes for CASSQERQGREQYF.

The chain carries TRBV7-3 and TRBJ1-2; 8 bases are a match to TRBD1. CDR1 is SGHTA and CDR2 is FQGTGA in the germline V gene. The CDR3 runs 12 residues. The trim removed 5 bases at V and 12 bases at J, leaving 8 bases unmatched. CDR3 in amino acids: CASSDRGGGNTF. In DNA form, the CDR3 reads TGTGCCAGCAGCGACAGGGGCGGGGGAAACACCTTC.